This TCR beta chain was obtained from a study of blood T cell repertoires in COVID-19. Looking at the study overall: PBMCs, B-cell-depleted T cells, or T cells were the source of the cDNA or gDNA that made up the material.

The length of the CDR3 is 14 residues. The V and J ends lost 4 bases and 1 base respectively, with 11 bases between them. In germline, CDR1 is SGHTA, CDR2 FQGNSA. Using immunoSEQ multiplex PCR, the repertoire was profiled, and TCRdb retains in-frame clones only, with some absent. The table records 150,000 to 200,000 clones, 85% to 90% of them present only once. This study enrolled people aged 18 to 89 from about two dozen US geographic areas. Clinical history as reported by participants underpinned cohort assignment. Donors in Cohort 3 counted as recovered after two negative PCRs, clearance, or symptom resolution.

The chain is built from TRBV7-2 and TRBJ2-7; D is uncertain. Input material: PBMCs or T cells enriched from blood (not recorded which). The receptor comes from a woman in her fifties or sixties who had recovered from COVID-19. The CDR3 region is CASSSLQDSYEQYF. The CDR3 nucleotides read TGTGCCAGCAGCTCACTTCAGGATTCCTACGAGCAGTACTTC. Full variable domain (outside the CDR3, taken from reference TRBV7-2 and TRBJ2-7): GAGVSQSPSNKVTEKGKDVELRCDPISGHTALYWYRQSLGQGLEFLIYFQGNSAPDKSGLPSDRFSAERTGGSVSTLTIQRTQQEDSAVYLCASSSLQDSYEQYFGPGTRLTVT.